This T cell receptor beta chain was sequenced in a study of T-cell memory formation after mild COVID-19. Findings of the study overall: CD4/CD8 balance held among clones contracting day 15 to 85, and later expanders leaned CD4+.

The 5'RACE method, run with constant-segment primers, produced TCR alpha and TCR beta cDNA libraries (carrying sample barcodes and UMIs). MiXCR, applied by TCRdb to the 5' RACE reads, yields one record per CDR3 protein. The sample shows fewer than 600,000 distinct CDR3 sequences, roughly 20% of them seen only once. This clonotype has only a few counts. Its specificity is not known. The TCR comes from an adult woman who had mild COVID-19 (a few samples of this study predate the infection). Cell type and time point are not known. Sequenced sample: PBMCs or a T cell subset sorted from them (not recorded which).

CDR3 protein: CASSRGDRDNQPQHF. The CDR3 DNA reads TGCGCCAGCAGTCGGGGGGACAGGGATAATCAGCCCCAGCATTTT. The genes are TRBV5-1 and TRBJ1-5, with 9 bases lining up with TRBD1. Germline assignment: CDR1 SGHRS and CDR2 YFSETQ. This CDR3 contains 15 residues. V shed 5 bases, J shed 4 bases, and the junction held 7 bases outside the gene matches.